One sample yielded the 31 T cell receptor beta chains listed below, sequenced in a study of T-cell memory formation after mild COVID-19. TCRdb passed the 5' RACE reads through MiXCR, listing each CDR3 protein once. In the table there are under 70,000 distinct CDR3 sequences, about a tenth of which are singletons. The sequenced sample was PBMCs or a T cell subset sorted from them (not recorded which). The source of these receptors is a man between 18 and 35 years old who had mild COVID-19 (a few samples of this study predate the infection). Cell type and time point are not known.

This clonotype was counted many times. The chain carries TRBV12-3 or TRBV12-4 and TRBJ2-7; no reliable D call. The CDR3 covers 12 residues. Trimming took 1 base from V and 4 from J, leaving 5 bases between them. CDR3 residues: CASSLEGYEQYF. CDR3 coding DNA: TGTGCCAGCAGTTTAGAAGGGTACGAGCAGTACTTC.

This clonotype was observed a few times. Written as DNA, the CDR3 is TGTGCCAGCAGCGGACTAGGGGAGGATACGCAGTATTTT. Translated, it gives CASSGLGEDTQYF. This sequence joins TRBV9 and TRBJ2-3, with D possibly being TRBD2 (6 bases). In germline, CDR1 is SGDLS, CDR2 YYNGEE. CDR3 length equals 13 residues. V lost 3 bases, J lost 6 bases, and 11 bases lay in between.

This clonotype was recorded a few times. The gene calls are TRBV6-5 and TRBJ1-5; D is possibly TRBD1 (5 bases). The CDR3 length is 15 residues. Trimming stripped 0 bases from V and 1 base from J, with 7 bases between. Germline-derived CDR1 and CDR2 are MNHEY and SVGAGI. CDR3 sequence (DNA): TGTGCCAGCAGTTACTCGGGGGGGAGCAATCAGCCCCAGCATTTT. Translation: CASSYSGGSNQPQHF.

The chain carries TRBV7-2 and TRBJ2-3; 10 nucleotides align to TRBD1. V shed 6 bases, J shed 5 bases, and the junction held 8 bases outside the gene matches. Germline CDR1 is SGHTA and CDR2 is FQGNSA. This CDR3 is 15 amino acids long. CDR3 coding DNA: TGTGCCAGCAGTCGACAGGGGGCAAAAGGAGATACGCAGTATTTT. Translating gives CASSRQGAKGDTQYF.

In its sample, this clonotype was seen a few times. This chain links TRBV5-8 with TRBJ2-3, with D possibly TRBD1 on 6 matching bases. V was clipped by 6 bases and J by 2 bases, with 16 bases between them. Germline CDR1 is SGHTS and CDR2 is YDEGEE. This CDR3 has 15 amino acids. CDR3 DNA: TGTGCCAGCACCTCTGCTTGGGGGCACACAGATACGCAGTATTTT. Protein sequence: CASTSAWGHTDTQYF.

This clonotype turned up a few times. The rearrangement joins TRBV5-1 to TRBJ2-5, with D unresolved. CDR1 and CDR2 from the germline V gene are SGHRS and YFSETQ. The CDR3 is 12 residues long. The ends were cut back, 6 bases at V and 3 bases at J, with 9 bases in the middle. CDR3 amino acids: CASTNPKETQYF. The CDR3 DNA reads as TGCGCCAGCACAAACCCTAAAGAGACCCAGTACTTC.

The chain has TRBV7-9 and TRBJ2-5; TRBD1 might be the D (5 bases). Germline V gene sequence: CDR1 SEHNR, CDR2 FQNEAQ (reference sequence). V shed 5 bases and J shed 4 bases, with 11 bases lying between them. The CDR3 sequence is 13 residues long. For the CDR3, the DNA is TGTGCCAGCAGCCTGAATACAGGAGAGACCCAGTACTTC. It yields the protein CASSLNTGETQYF.

In DNA, the CDR3 is TGTGCCAGCAGCCAGGGAGGAGGTTTTGCCTACGAGCAGTACTTC. Protein sequence: CASSQGGGFAYEQYF. The rearrangement links TRBV7-3 to TRBJ2-7; a possible D gene is TRBD2 (6 bases). The CDR3 consists of 15 residues. The V and J ends lost 5 bases and 2 bases respectively, with 16 bases between them. Germline-derived CDR1 and CDR2 are SGHTA and FQGTGA.

This clonotype has a handful of counts. The V gene is TRBV12-3 or TRBV12-4, the J gene TRBJ1-3, with TRBD1 identical over 7 bases. The CDR3 totals 12 residues. With 7 bases clipped from V and 3 bases from J, the junction kept 0 bases outside the gene matches. CDR3 nucleotides: TGTGCCAGCAACAGGGGTGGAAACACCATATATTTT. Translation gives CASNRGGNTIYF.

The chain is built from TRBV7-2 and TRBJ2-2; 7 nucleotides align to TRBD2. This CDR3 spans 16 amino acids. CDR1 is SGHTA and CDR2 is FQGNSA in the germline V gene. The V and J ends lost 4 bases and 6 bases, in that order; junction bases with no gene match: 11. In DNA, the CDR3 is TGTGCCAGCAGCTGGTCCGGGACTACTTCGTCCGGGGAGCTGTTTTTT. Protein product: CASSWSGTTSSGELFF.

The CDR3: CASSDPRGLSTGELFF. CDR3 in DNA: TGCGCCAGCAGTGACCCAAGAGGTTTAAGCACCGGGGAGCTGTTTTTT. The chain uses TRBV10-1 and TRBJ2-2; D gene ambiguous. V was clipped by 3 bases and J by 4 bases, with 15 bases between them. Germline V lookup: CDR1 WNHNN, CDR2 SYGVQD (reference sequence). The CDR3 is made up of 16 amino acids.

This clonotype was detected only a few times. The chain combines TRBV6-2 or TRBV6-3 with TRBJ2-5; no definite D call. The ends were cut back, 7 bases at V and 5 bases at J, with 17 bases in the middle. The CDR3 totals 14 residues. Germline values: CDR1 MNHEY, CDR2 SVGEGT. CDR3 sequence reads: CASTQPWPGETQYF. CDR3 DNA: TGTGCCAGCACCCAACCATGGCCTGGGGAGACCCAGTACTTC.

The chain uses TRBV12-3 or TRBV12-4 and TRBJ2-7; 8 bases agree with TRBD1. CDR3 size: 15 residues. Trimming at V came to 6 bases and at J to 3 bases, leaving 10 bases not matched to a gene. Here the CDR3 DNA reads TGTGCCAGCAGCAACCGACAGGGGACCTTCTACGAGCAGTACTTC. Translated, it gives CASSNRQGTFYEQYF.

This clonotype was recorded at least ten times. The rearrangement links TRBV7-8 to TRBJ1-1; 7 nucleotides match TRBD1. J gave up 0 bases and V 0 bases, and 1 base lay outside the gene matches. Germline assignment: CDR1 SGHVS and CDR2 FQNEAQ. This CDR3 is 15 amino acids long. The CDR3 loop reads CASSLAGQLNTEAFF. DNA of the CDR3: TGTGCCAGCAGCTTAGCGGGACAGTTGAACACTGAAGCTTTCTTT.

V is TRBV5-1 and J is TRBJ2-5; no firm D call. The V end lost 3 bases, the J end lost 2 bases, and 11 bases lay between the germline ends. The CDR3 totals 14 residues. CDR1 is SGHRS and CDR2 is YFSETQ in the germline V gene. The CDR3 reads CASSSPGQQETQYF. The CDR3 DNA reads TGCGCCAGCAGCTCCCCGGGTCAGCAAGAGACCCAGTACTTC.

This clonotype was detected a few times. This chain joins TRBV7-2 and TRBJ2-1; no firm D call. The germline CDR1 and CDR2 sequences are SGHTA and FQGNSA. The CDR3 spans 15 residues. V was shortened by 3 bases and J by 0 bases, with 9 bases between the two germline ends. CDR3 amino acids: CASSFQESSYNEQFF. The CDR3 DNA follows: TGTGCCAGCAGCTTCCAGGAGAGCTCCTACAATGAGCAGTTCTTC.

This clonotype was counted between two and nine times. The V gene is TRBV11-2, the J gene TRBJ2-7; 7 positions agree with TRBD1. CDR3 length: 13 amino acids. CDR1 and CDR2 from the germline V gene are SGHAT and FQNNGV. The CDR3 is CASSLGDATGYRV. CDR3 nucleotides: TGTGCCAGCAGCTTGGGGGATGCGACAGGGTATAGAGTC.

Ten or more counts support this clonotype. V is TRBV20-1 and J is TRBJ2-1, with D unresolved. CDR3 length: 14 residues. Germline V lookup: CDR1 DFQATT, CDR2 SNEGSKA (reference sequence). V was clipped by 6 bases and J by 10 bases, with 22 bases between them. CDR3 loop: CSAASVEWAFEQFF. The CDR3 bases are TGCAGTGCCGCCTCGGTGGAGTGGGCCTTCGAGCAGTTCTTC.

This clonotype was seen at least ten times. The chain employs TRBV5-6 and TRBJ2-3; no firm D call. Trimming removed 4 bases at V and 7 bases at J, with 7 bases between. This CDR3 spans 11 amino acids. The germline gives CDR1 SGHDT, CDR2 YYEEEE. CDR3 amino acids: CASSGANTQYF. CDR3 in DNA: TGTGCCAGCAGCGGAGCAAATACGCAGTATTTT.

V is TRBV19 and J is TRBJ1-1; TRBD1 might be the D (5 bases). The CDR3 covers 12 residues. Germline CDR1 is LNHDA and CDR2 is SQIVND (reference sequence). V was pared by 5 bases and J by 8 bases, with 12 bases between. The CDR3 DNA reads TGTGCCAGTAGTTCAACAGGACGGGAAGCTTTCTTT. Translation gives CASSSTGREAFF.

This chain links TRBV7-2 with TRBJ2-1, with D uncertain. Germline V gene sequence: CDR1 SGHTA, CDR2 FQGNSA. The length of the CDR3 is 13 residues. V dropped 3 bases and J dropped 5 bases, with 8 bases sitting between them. The chain's CDR3 is CASSFVWDNEQFF. CDR3 DNA: TGTGCCAGCAGCTTTGTCTGGGACAATGAGCAGTTCTTC.

In its sample, this clonotype was seen a few times. The chain couples TRBV20-1 to TRBJ2-1; TRBD2 is a possible D gene (6 bases). Between the trimmed V and J ends, which lost 6 bases and 5 bases, there was a span of 17 bases. CDR3 length equals 14 residues. CDR1 DFQATT and CDR2 SNEGSKA come from the germline V gene (reference sequence). Here the CDR3 DNA reads TGCAGTGCATCTCGGGGGTCTCGGGACAATGAGCAGTTCTTC. Protein product: CSASRGSRDNEQFF.

V gene TRBV5-4 combines with J gene TRBJ2-3; D is unresolved. The CDR3 sequence is 13 residues long. Germline V gene data show CDR1 as SGHNT and CDR2 as YYREEE (reference sequence). V lost 0 bases and J 4 bases, leaving 6 bases between the germline ends. The CDR3 region is CASSLVGSDTQYF. The DNA for the CDR3 is TGTGCCAGCAGCTTGGTCGGGTCAGATACGCAGTATTTT.

This chain uses TRBV6-5 with TRBJ1-2, with D perhaps matching TRBD1 (5 bases). Germline V gene sequence: CDR1 MNHEY, CDR2 SVGAGI. V was clipped by 6 bases and J by 5 bases, with 13 bases between them. This CDR3 region has 13 residues. The CDR3 nucleotides read TGTGCCAGCAGCCGGGACCCCGAATATGGCTACACCTTC. This encodes CASSRDPEYGYTF.

This clonotype was detected only a few times. The chain combines TRBV18 with TRBJ2-2; 10 nucleotides agree with TRBD2. The V segment lost 2 bases and the J segment 4 bases; nucleotides outside the gene matches: 7. Germline V gene lookup returns CDR1 KGHSH and CDR2 LQKENI. The CDR3 is 17 amino acids. The DNA for the CDR3 is TGTGCCAGCTCACCATCCAGCGGGGGGGCCGTCACCGGGGAGCTGTTTTTT. This encodes CASSPSSGGAVTGELFF.

This clonotype was picked up many times. This chain links TRBV4-1 with TRBJ2-3; possibly TRBD2 for D (6 bases). The V and J ends lost 1 base and 1 base respectively, with 6 bases between them. Per the germline V gene, CDR1 is MGHRA and CDR2 is YSYEKL. This CDR3 has 14 amino acids. The CDR3: CASSQGGGTDTQYF. For the CDR3, the DNA is TGCGCCAGCAGCCAAGGCGGGGGCACAGATACGCAGTATTTT.

This clonotype has more than one count but fewer than ten. This sequence joins TRBV18 and TRBJ2-6; D is possibly TRBD1 (6 bases). CDR1 KGHSH and CDR2 LQKENI come from the germline V gene. The CDR3 contains 17 residues. Trimming took 4 bases from V and 2 from J, leaving 15 bases between them. The CDR3 loop reads CASSRDPTGTGANVLTF. For the CDR3, the DNA is TGTGCCAGCTCACGGGACCCCACAGGGACTGGGGCCAACGTCCTGACTTTC.

The chain carries TRBV7-2 and TRBJ2-3; the match to TRBD2 covers 14 bases. Losses at the gene ends were 4 bases for V and 2 bases for J; bases not matched to a gene: 2. This CDR3 is 16 amino acids long. Germline CDR1 is SGHTA and CDR2 is FQGNSA. CDR3 bases: TGTGCCAGCAGCTCGGGACTAGCGGGGGCCACAGATACGCAGTATTTT. Translation gives CASSSGLAGATDTQYF.

The V gene is TRBV7-2, the J gene TRBJ1-5, with a tentative D call TRBD1 (5 bases). Germline-derived CDR1 and CDR2 are SGHTA and FQGNSA. The CDR3 is 13 residues long. V lost 2 bases to trimming and J lost 7 bases, with 9 bases between them. The CDR3 coding sequence is TGTGCCAGCAGCTTACGGGGGGACCAGCCCCAGCATTTT. This encodes CASSLRGDQPQHF.

As concerns this clonotype: The DNA is left out, because the CDR3 cannot be placed on it with certainty; the CDR3 is given as TCRdb lists it. CDR3 residues: CASSVAEGTPKFF. V is TRBV9 and J is TRBJ2-1; the D call of TRBD2 is as the table states it, not checked on the DNA. Inclusive of both ends, the CDR3 amounts to 13 amino acids. Germline values: CDR1 SGDLS, CDR2 YYNGEE.

This chain joins TRBV7-9 and TRBJ2-5; TRBD1 agrees at 9 bases. CDR1 and CDR2 (germline): SEHNR, FQNEAQ (reference sequence). The CDR3 has 16 residues. With V trimmed by 3 bases and J by 5 bases, 10 bases remained unmatched. The CDR3 loop reads CASSFTLGQGRETQYF. The CDR3 DNA sequence: TGTGCCAGCAGCTTTACCTTGGGACAGGGAAGGGAGACCCAGTACTTC.